This TCR beta chain is drawn from a study of cytotoxic CD8 clonotypes in ibrutinib-treated CLL. Study in general: Investigators collected response samples after a median roughly 12 months of treatment, range 6 to 36. Across samples, productive templates numbered roughly 230,000 and productive rearrangements reached 75,000 to 100,000 on average.

Sequenced by immunoSEQ multiplex PCR; TCRdb stores in-frame clones only, minus some. The table lists over 25,000 clones, roughly 57% of them singletons. CDR3 length: 15 residues. V lost 4 bases, J lost 0 bases, and 5 bases stayed unmatched. Germline CDR1 reads KGHSH; CDR2 reads LQKENI. Frozen PBMC stocks contributed 2 to 2.5 micrograms of genomic DNA to the TCR beta libraries. The receptor's source is a human donor with chronic lymphocytic leukemia. The genes are TRBV18 and TRBJ2-5, with TRBD2 matching over 7 bases. The specimen comprised PBMCs, sampled before ibrutinib treatment. For the CDR3, the DNA is TGTGCCAGCTCACGGGCTAGCGGCAACCAAGAGACCCAGTACTTC. Encoded protein: CASSRASGNQETQYF.